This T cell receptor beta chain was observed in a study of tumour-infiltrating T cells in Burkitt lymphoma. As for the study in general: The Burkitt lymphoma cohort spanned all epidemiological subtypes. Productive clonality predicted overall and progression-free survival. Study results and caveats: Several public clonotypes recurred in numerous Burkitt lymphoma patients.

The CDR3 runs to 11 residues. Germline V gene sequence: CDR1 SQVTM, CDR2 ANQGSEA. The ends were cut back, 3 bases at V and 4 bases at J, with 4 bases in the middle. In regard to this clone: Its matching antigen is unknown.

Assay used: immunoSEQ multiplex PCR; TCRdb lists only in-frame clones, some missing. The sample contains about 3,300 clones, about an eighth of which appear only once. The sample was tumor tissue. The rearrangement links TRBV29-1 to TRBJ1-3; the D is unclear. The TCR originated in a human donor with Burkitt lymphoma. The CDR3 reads CSVETGNTIYF. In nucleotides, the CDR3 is TGCAGCGTTGAGACAGGAAACACCATATATTTT.